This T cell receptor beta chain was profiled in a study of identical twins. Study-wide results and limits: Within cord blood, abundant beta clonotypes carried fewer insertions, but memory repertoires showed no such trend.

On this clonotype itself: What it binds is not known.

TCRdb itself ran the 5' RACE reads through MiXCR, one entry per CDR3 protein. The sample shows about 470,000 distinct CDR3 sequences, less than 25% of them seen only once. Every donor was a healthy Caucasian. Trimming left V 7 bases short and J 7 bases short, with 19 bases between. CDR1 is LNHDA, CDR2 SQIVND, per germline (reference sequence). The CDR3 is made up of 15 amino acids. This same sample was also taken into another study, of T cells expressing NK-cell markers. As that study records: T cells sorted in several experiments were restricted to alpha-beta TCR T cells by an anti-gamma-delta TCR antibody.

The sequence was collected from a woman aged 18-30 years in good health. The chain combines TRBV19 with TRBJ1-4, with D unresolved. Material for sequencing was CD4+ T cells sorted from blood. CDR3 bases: TGTGCCAGTACCCTTCGTGTGAGTGTGGGTGAAAAACTGTTTTTT. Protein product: CASTLRVSVGEKLFF.